This passage covers 5 T cell receptor beta chains from one sample sequenced in a study of cytomegalovirus exposure and HLA in healthy donors. PCR was performed using 60 Vbeta and 13 Jbeta primers. Produced via immunoSEQ multiplex PCR; TCRdb's table is partial and in-frame only. The sample lists 150,000 to 200,000 clones, roughly 71% occurring once. The sequenced sample was PBMCs. These TCRs come from a girl under 18 in good health and CMV-seronegative.

As DNA, the CDR3 is TGTGCCAGCAGTTTAACCGGGAGCTACGAGCAGTACTTC. Protein sequence: CASSLTGSYEQYF. J is TRBJ2-7 and V is TRBV27; D possibly corresponds to TRBD2 (6 bases). V was shortened by 2 bases and J by 3 bases, with 8 bases between the two germline ends. The CDR3 extends over 13 amino acids. The germline V gene has CDR1 MNHEY and CDR2 SMNVEV (reference sequence).

V is TRBV2 and J is TRBJ2-1; D may be TRBD2 (5 bases). The CDR3 loop spans 13 amino acids. The germline gives CDR1 SNHLY, CDR2 FYNNEI. Trimming pared 4 bases from V and 3 bases from J, leaving 7 bases between. CDR3 loop: CASSVTSYNEQFF. In DNA, the CDR3 is TGTGCCAGCAGTGTCACTAGCTACAATGAGCAGTTCTTC.

This clone has only a few counts. The chain couples TRBV2 to TRBJ1-1; D ambiguous. The germline V gene encodes CDR1 SNHLY and CDR2 FYNNEI. The CDR3 sequence is 14 residues long. V was trimmed by 9 bases and J by 5 bases, leaving 19 bases between them. The CDR3 bases are TGTGCCAGTGGCATCTCGGGGTCCCCAACTGAAGCTTTCTTT. Amino acids: CASGISGSPTEAFF.

The V and J genes are TRBV27 and TRBJ2-7; possible D gene TRBD2, 6 bases. The CDR3 consists of 13 residues. Trimming shortened V by 5 bases and J by 4 bases, and 12 bases separated the two germline ends. Germline CDR1 is MNHEY and CDR2 is SMNVEV (reference sequence). Here the CDR3 reads CASSNRAGYEQYF. CDR3 nucleotides: TGTGCCAGCAGTAATCGGGCGGGGTACGAGCAGTACTTC.

The chain couples TRBV7-8 to TRBJ1-4, with D possibly being TRBD1 (5 bases). V lost 3 bases to trimming and J lost 5 bases, with 13 bases between them. The CDR3 has 15 amino acids. Germline V gives CDR1 SGHVS, CDR2 FQNEAQ. Written as DNA, the CDR3 is TGTGCCAGCAGCTTTATGGGAGGGGAAAATGAAAAACTGTTTTTT. This gives the protein CASSFMGGENEKLFF.